The clone carrying this T cell receptor beta chain was detected only once. This record comes from a study of blood T cell repertoires in COVID-19. Study overall: Both acute and convalescent COVID-19 samples were obtained from the United States, Italy and Spain. PBMCs, B-cell-depleted T cells, or T cells provided the cDNA or gDNA that made up the material.

Authors' methods: From reference gene primer amplification, estimates of nucleated cell counts were derived. The protocol was immunoSEQ multiplex PCR, while the TCRdb copy is restricted to in-frame clones and leaves out a portion. V and J calls and clone size follow that table, whereas D and trimming were derived from the DNA. The sample includes hundreds of thousands of clones, approximately 87% of them seen just once. The germline V gene encodes CDR1 SGHRS and CDR2 YFSETQ. V was trimmed by 4 bases and J by 4 bases, leaving 14 bases between them. The CDR3 loop spans 14 amino acids. This sequence was found in a woman aged 40 to 50 who had recovered from COVID-19. The sequenced sample consisted of peripheral blood. The chain combines TRBV5-1 with TRBJ2-5; tentative D call: TRBD2 (6 bases). CDR3 nucleotide sequence: TGCGCCAGCAGCCCCGGGGGTTCCCCAGAGACCCAGTACTTC. The encoded protein is CASSPGGSPETQYF.